This TCR beta chain originates from a study of T cells in localized non-small cell lung cancer. Germline CDR1 and CDR2: MNHGY and SAAAGT. The CDR3 totals 17 residues. V trimming: 0 bases; J trimming: 0 bases; junction bases outside the gene matches: 2. Profiled with immunoSEQ multiplex PCR; TCRdb holds only in-frame clones, not every one. The sample has around 1,400 clones, less than 25% seen once; the top ten hold roughly a fifth. The source material was normal lung tissue next to the tumor, sampled before any cancer treatment. The rearrangement uses TRBV6-8 and TRBJ2-3; TRBD1 matches at 11 bases. The sequence came from a male donor at least 60 years old with stage I squamous cell lung carcinoma. CDR3 bases: TGTGCCAGCAGTTACTCGGGACAGGGGGGAAGCACAGATACGCAGTATTTT. This encodes CASSYSGQGGSTDTQYF.